These 4 T cell receptor beta chains originate from one sample sequenced in a study of blood T cell repertoires in COVID-19. Some clones are missing from TCRdb's copy, which holds only in-frame ones; the method was immunoSEQ multiplex PCR. Among approximately 200,000 clones listed, 75% to 90% were seen once. Specimen: peripheral blood. The receptors stem from a man aged 30 to 39 with COVID-19, enrolled during active disease.

The genes are TRBV19 and TRBJ2-1, with D possibly TRBD2 on 5 matching bases. V was trimmed by 6 bases and J by 0 bases, leaving 15 bases between them. The CDR3 length is 16 residues. The germline CDR1 and CDR2 sequences are LNHDA and SQIVND (reference sequence). CDR3 sequence: CASRPDGVSSYNEQFF. Here the CDR3 DNA reads TGTGCCAGTAGACCTGACGGGGTCAGCTCCTACAATGAGCAGTTCTTC.

This rearrangement joins TRBV5-1 to TRBJ1-1; 10 bases line up with TRBD1. V gave up 5 bases and J gave up 0 bases; unmatched junction bases: 4. The CDR3 covers 15 residues. Germline V gives CDR1 SGHRS, CDR2 YFSETQ. The CDR3 DNA is TGCGCCAGCAGACGACAGGGGGCAGTGAACACTGAAGCTTTCTTT. Amino acid sequence: CASRRQGAVNTEAFF.

The rearrangement links TRBV5-1 to TRBJ1-6; D remains unclear. This CDR3 has 14 amino acids. The germline gives CDR1 SGHRS, CDR2 YFSETQ. Trimming stripped 3 bases from V and 4 bases from J, with 8 bases between. CDR3: CASSSEGYNSPLHF. The CDR3 nucleotides read TGCGCCAGCAGCTCCGAGGGTTATAATTCACCCCTCCACTTT.

The rearrangement joins TRBV4-3 to TRBJ1-4, with 7 bases fitting TRBD1. The J segment lost 5 bases and the V segment lost 4 bases, leaving 7 bases of the junction unmatched. This CDR3 region has 15 residues. CDR1 is LGHNA and CDR2 is YSLEER in the germline V gene. In nucleotides, the CDR3 is TGCGCCAGCAGCCCGGCCGGGACAGAGAATGAAAAACTGTTTTTT. This codes for CASSPAGTENEKLFF.